This T cell receptor (beta chain) was found in a study of CD8+ T cells in alopecia areata. The V end lost 0 bases, the J end lost 11 bases, and 6 bases lay between the germline ends. The germline V gene has CDR1 SGHRS and CDR2 YFSETQ. This CDR3 is built from 12 residues. As the sequencing template, cDNA was produced by extracting RNA and reverse transcribing it. Clones were sequenced by immunoSEQ multiplex PCR, and TCRdb holds only the in-frame ones, with some missing. The table records under 130,000 clones, 55% of them present only once. The rearrangement links TRBV5-1 to TRBJ1-6; possibly TRBD1 for D (5 bases). This clonotype originated in a human donor in good health. Input material: CD4+ T cells sorted from blood. The CDR3 loop reads CASSLAGAPLHF. CDR3 DNA: TGCGCCAGCAGCTTGGCGGGGGCACCCCTCCACTTT.